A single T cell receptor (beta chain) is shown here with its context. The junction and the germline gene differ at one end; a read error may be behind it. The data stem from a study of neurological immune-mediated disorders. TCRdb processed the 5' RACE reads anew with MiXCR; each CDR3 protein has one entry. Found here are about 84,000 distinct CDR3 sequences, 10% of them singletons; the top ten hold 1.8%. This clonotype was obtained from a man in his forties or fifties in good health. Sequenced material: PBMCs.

CDR3 sequence (DNA): TGCAGTTCCTACGGACTAGCGAAGGTCTACAATGAGCAGTTATTC. It specifies CSSYGLAKVYNEQLF. The chain uses TRBV20-1 and TRBJ2-1; 9 nucleotides align to TRBD2. Germline CDR1 reads DFQATT; CDR2 reads SNEGSKA (reference sequence). CDR3 length equals 15 residues.